This T cell receptor beta chain was sequenced for a study of cytomegalovirus exposure and HLA in healthy donors. Note on this clone: Its antigen is unidentified.

While the first cohort had over 650 subjects, the donors belonged to the separate validation cohort of 100 to 150 subjects. Whole-study findings and limits: Cytomegalovirus-associated TCR beta chains were listed, numbering some 170. Among TCR sequences, most were rare, though some public TCRs appeared in many donors. Subsequent analysis found a tendency for first-cohort TCR clusters to co-occur within the 120 or so validation repertoires.

This CDR3 has 14 amino acids. V lost 3 bases and J lost 0, with 6 bases in between. Germline V gives CDR1 SEHNR, CDR2 FQNEAQ (reference sequence). Sequenced by immunoSEQ multiplex PCR; TCRdb stores in-frame clones only, minus some. Among some 250,000 clones listed, around 91% were seen once. This sequence originates from a young woman in good health and CMV-seronegative. The specimen sequenced was PBMCs. The V and J genes are TRBV7-9 and TRBJ1-5; D is unclear. The CDR3 DNA follows: TGTGCCAGCAGCTTGGCGGCTAGCAATCAGCCCCAGCATTTT. This codes for CASSLAASNQPQHF.